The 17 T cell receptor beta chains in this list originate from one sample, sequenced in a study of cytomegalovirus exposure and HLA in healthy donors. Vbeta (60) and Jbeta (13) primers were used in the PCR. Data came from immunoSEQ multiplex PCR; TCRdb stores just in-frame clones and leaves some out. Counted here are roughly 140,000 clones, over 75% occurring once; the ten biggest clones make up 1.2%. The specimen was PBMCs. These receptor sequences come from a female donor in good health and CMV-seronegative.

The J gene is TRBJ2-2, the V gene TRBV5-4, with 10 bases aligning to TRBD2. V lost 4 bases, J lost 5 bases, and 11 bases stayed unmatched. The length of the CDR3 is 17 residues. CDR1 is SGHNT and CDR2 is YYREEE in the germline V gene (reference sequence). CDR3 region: CASSAQLAGGVTGELFF. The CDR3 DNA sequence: TGTGCCAGCAGCGCTCAGTTAGCGGGAGGAGTAACCGGGGAGCTGTTTTTT.

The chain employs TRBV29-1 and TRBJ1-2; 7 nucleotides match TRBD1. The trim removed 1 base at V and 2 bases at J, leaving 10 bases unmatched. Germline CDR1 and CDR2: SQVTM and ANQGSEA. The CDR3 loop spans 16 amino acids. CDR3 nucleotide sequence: TGCAGCGTTGAAGGAAGGAGGGACAGACTAAACTATGGCTACACCTTC. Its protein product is CSVEGRRDRLNYGYTF.

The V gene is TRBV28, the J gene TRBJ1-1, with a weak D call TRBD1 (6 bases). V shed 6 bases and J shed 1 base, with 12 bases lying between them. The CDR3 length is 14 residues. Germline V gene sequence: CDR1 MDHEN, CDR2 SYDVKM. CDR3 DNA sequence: TGTGCCAGCAGAGCAACAGGGCCGAACACTGAAGCTTTCTTT. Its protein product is CASRATGPNTEAFF.

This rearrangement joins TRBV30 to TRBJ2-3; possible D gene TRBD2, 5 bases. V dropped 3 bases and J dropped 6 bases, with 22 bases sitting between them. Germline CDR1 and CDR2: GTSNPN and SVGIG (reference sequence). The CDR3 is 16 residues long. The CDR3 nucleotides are TGTGCCTGGAGCCCCCAAACTTGGACCGGGGAGGATACGCAGTATTTT. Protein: CAWSPQTWTGEDTQYF.

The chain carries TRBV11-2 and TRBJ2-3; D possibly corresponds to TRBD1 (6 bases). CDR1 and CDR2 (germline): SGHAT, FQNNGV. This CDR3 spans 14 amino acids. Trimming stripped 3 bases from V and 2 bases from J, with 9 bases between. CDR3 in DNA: TGTGCCAGCAGCTTTCACAGGGTCACAGATACGCAGTATTTT. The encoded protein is CASSFHRVTDTQYF.

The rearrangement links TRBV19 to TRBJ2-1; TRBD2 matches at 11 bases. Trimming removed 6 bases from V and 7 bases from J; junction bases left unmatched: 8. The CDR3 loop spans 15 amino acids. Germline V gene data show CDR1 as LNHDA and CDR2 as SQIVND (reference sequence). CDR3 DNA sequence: TGTGCCAGTAGCCTGACTAGCGGGAAATCGAATGAGCAGTTCTTC. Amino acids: CASSLTSGKSNEQFF.

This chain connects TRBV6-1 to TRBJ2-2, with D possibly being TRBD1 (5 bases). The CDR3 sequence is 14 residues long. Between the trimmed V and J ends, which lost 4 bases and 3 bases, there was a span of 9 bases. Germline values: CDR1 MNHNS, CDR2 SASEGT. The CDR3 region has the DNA TGTGCCAGCAGTGGGGCGACAGACACCGGGGAGCTGTTTTTT. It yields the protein CASSGATDTGELFF.

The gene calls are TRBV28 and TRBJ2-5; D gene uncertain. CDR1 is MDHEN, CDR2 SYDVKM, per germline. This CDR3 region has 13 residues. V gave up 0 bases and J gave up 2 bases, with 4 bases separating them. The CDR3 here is CASSLWEQETQYF. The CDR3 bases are TGTGCCAGCAGTTTATGGGAGCAAGAGACCCAGTACTTC. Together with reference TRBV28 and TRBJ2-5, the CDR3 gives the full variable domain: DVKVTQSSRYLVKRTGEKVFLECVQDMDHENMFWYRQDPGLGLRLIYFSYDVKMKEKGDIPEGYSVSREKKERFSLILESASTNQTSMYLCASSLWEQETQYFGPGTRLLVL.

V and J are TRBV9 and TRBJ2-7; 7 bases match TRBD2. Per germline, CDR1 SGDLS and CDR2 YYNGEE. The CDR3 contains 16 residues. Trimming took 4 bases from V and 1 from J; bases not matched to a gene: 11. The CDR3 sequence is CASSPGGSGASYEQYF. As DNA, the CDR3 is TGTGCCAGCAGCCCGGGGGGAAGCGGGGCATCCTACGAGCAGTACTTC. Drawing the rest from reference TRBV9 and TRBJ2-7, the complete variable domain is DSGVTQTPKHLITATGQRVTLRCSPRSGDLSVYWYQQSLDQGLQFLIQYYNGEERAKGNILERFSAQQFPDLHSELNLSSLELGDSALYFCASSPGGSGASYEQYFGPGTRLTVT.

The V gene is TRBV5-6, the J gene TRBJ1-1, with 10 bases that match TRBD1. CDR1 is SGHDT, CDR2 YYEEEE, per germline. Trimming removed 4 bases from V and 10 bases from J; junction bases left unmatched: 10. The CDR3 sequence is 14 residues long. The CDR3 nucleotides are TGTGCCAGCAGCCTACGGGACAGGGGAGTTGGAGCTTTCTTT. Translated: CASSLRDRGVGAFF.

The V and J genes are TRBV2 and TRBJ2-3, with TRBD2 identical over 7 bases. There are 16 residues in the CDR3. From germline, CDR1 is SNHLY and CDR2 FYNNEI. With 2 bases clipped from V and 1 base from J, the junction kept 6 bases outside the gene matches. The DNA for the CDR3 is TGTGCCAGCAGTGAAATCGAGCGGGGTGGCACAGATACGCAGTATTTT. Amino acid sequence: CASSEIERGGTDTQYF.

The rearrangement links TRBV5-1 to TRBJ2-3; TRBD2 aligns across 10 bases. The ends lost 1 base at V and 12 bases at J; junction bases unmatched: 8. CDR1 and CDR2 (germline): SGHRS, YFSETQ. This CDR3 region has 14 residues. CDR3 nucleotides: TGCGCCAGCAGCTTGAAAGCGGGGGGGGTCTACCAGTATTTT. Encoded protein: CASSLKAGGVYQYF.

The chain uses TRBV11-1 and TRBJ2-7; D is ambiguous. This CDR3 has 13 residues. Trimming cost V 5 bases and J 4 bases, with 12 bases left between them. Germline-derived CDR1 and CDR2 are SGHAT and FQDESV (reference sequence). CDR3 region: CASSPTSVYEQYF. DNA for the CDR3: TGTGCCAGCAGCCCCACGTCGGTGTACGAGCAGTACTTC. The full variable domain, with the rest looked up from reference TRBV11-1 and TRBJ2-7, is EAEVAQSPRYKITEKSQAVAFWCDPISGHATLYWYRQILGQGPELLVQFQDESVVDDSQLPKDRFSAERLKGVDSTLKIQPAELGDSAMYLCASSPTSVYEQYFGPGTRLTVT.

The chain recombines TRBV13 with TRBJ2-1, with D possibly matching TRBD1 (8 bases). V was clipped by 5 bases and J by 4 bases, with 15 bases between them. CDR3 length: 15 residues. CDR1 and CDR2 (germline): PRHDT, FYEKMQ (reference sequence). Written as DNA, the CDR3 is TGTGCCAGCAGCACGAGCGGGACAGGATACAATGAGCAGTTCTTC. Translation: CASSTSGTGYNEQFF.

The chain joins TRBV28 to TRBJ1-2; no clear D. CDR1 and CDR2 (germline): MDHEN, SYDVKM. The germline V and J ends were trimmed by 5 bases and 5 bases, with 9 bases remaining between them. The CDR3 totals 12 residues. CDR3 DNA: TGTGCCAGCAGTCGCGGATTATATGGCTACACCTTC. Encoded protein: CASSRGLYGYTF.

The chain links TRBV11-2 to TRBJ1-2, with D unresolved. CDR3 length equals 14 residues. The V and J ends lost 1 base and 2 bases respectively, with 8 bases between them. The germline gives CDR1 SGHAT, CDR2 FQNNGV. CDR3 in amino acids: CASSLGGENYGYTF. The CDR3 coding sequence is TGTGCCAGCAGCTTAGGGGGAGAGAACTATGGCTACACCTTC.

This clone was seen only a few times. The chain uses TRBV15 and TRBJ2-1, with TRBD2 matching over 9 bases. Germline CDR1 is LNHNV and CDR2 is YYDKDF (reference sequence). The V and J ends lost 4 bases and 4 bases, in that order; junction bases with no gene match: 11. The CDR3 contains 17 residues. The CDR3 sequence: CATSTYLAGEVYNEQFF. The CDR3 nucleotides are TGTGCCACCAGCACTTACTTAGCGGGAGAAGTATACAATGAGCAGTTCTTC. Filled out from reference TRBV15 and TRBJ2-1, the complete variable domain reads DAMVIQNPRYQVTQFGKPVTLSCSQTLNHNVMYWYQQKSSQAPKLLFHYYDKDFNNEADTPDNFQSRRPNTSFCFLDIRSPGLGDTAMYLCATSTYLAGEVYNEQFFGPGTRLTVL.